This TCR beta chain was captured in a study of identical twins. The study's findings and limits: Twin pairs had excess sharing that was weaker in beta out-of-frame sequences. Insertion counts were lower in abundant cord blood beta clonotypes, a trend that memory repertoires did not show. Some out-of-frame alpha sequences were shared by twins, and these showed excess low generation probability.

Each CDR3 protein gets one entry after TCRdb re-called the 5' RACE reads with MiXCR. The sample holds 1.5 million to 2 million distinct CDR3 sequences; about 30% are singletons and the top ten take about 0.25%. Every donor was a healthy Caucasian. The V end was cut by 6 bases, the J end by 2 bases, with 14 bases between. From germline, CDR1 is KGHSH and CDR2 LQKENI. There are 15 residues in the CDR3. On this clonotype: Its target is not known.

This chain uses TRBV18 with TRBJ2-1, with D unresolved. This TCR was sampled from a newborn girl in good health. Sequencing was done on a sample of cord blood. CDR3 sequence reads: CASSPSRSAYNEQFF. CDR3 nucleotide sequence: TGTGCCAGCTCCCCCAGCCGGAGTGCCTACAATGAGCAGTTCTTC.